A single sample is the source of the 18 T cell receptor beta chains below, sequenced in a study of cytomegalovirus exposure and HLA in healthy donors. Both 60 Vbeta primers and 13 Jbeta primers went into the PCR. The table came from immunoSEQ multiplex PCR; TCRdb's copy has only in-frame clones and leaves some out. The sample holds 130,000 to 150,000 clones, about 80% seen once. The specimen sequenced was PBMCs. These receptors were collected from a man aged 25-40 years in good health and CMV-seronegative.

This chain joins TRBV27 and TRBJ2-3; D possibly corresponds to TRBD1 (7 bases). Trimming took 2 bases from V and 3 from J, leaving 27 bases between them. The germline gives CDR1 MNHEY, CDR2 SMNVEV (reference sequence). CDR3 size: 20 residues. This chain's CDR3 is CASSLTRRGLLYQETDTQYF. The CDR3 bases are TGTGCCAGCAGTTTAACGAGGAGGGGGCTCCTCTATCAAGAGACAGATACGCAGTATTTT.

The genes are TRBV2 and TRBJ1-2; D gene ambiguous. The V gene lost 3 bases and the J gene lost 5 bases, with 13 bases spanning the gap. Germline assignment: CDR1 SNHLY and CDR2 FYNNEI. This CDR3 has 14 amino acids. The DNA for the CDR3 is TGTGCCAGCAGTGACGAGGGAAAGTGGTATGGCTACACCTTC. This codes for CASSDEGKWYGYTF.

The rearrangement uses TRBV5-1 and TRBJ2-7; D possibly corresponds to TRBD2 (5 bases). The CDR3 has 14 amino acids. Germline V gene sequence: CDR1 SGHRS, CDR2 YFSETQ. Trimming took off 5 bases at V and 6 bases at J, with 18 bases between the two ends. This chain's CDR3 is CASSEATRGSEQYF. As DNA, the CDR3 is TGCGCCAGCAGTGAGGCCACAAGAGGGAGCGAGCAGTACTTC.

For this clone: The same CDR3 arises from other DNA sequences in this sample as well. The V call is TRBV5-6, the J call TRBJ1-2, with D perhaps TRBD1 (5 bases). The CDR3 is made up of 13 amino acids. With 2 bases removed from V and 5 bases from J, the gap between germline ends came to 10 bases. Germline loops: CDR1 SGHDT, CDR2 YYEEEE. The chain's CDR3 is CASSLASGYGYTF. The CDR3 nucleotides read TGTGCCAGCAGCTTAGCGTCAGGGTATGGCTACACCTTC.

The rearrangement uses TRBV6-5 and TRBJ2-1; D perhaps matches TRBD1 (5 bases). V was shortened by 5 bases and J by 6 bases, with 8 bases between the two germline ends. This CDR3 spans 12 amino acids. CDR1 is MNHEY, CDR2 SVGAGI, per germline. The CDR3 DNA is TGTGCCAGCAGTGGGGCCAGCAATGAGCAGTTCTTC. This translates into CASSGASNEQFF.

The CDR3 protein is CASNAHVGTGEDSQYF. The CDR3 nucleotides are TGTGCCAGCAATGCCCATGTCGGGACAGGGGAAGACTCCCAGTACTTC. The chain combines TRBV28 with TRBJ2-5, with TRBD1 matching 10 bases. Germline V lookup: CDR1 MDHEN, CDR2 SYDVKM. The length of the CDR3 is 16 residues. J gave up 9 bases and V 7 bases, and 17 bases lay outside the gene matches.

This clone was detected once. The chain carries TRBV4-1 and TRBJ2-1; 9 bases align to TRBD2. Germline V gene lookup returns CDR1 MGHRA and CDR2 YSYEKL. V gave up 0 bases and J gave up 2 bases; unmatched junction bases: 5. CDR3 length equals 17 residues. CDR3 nucleotides: TGCGCCAGCAGCCAAGATCTCCTAGCGGGGACCTACAATGAGCAGTTCTTC. This translates into CASSQDLLAGTYNEQFF.

This chain links TRBV4-1 with TRBJ1-3; TRBD1 might be the D (6 bases). V shed 4 bases and J shed 4 bases, with 14 bases lying between them. This CDR3 is 15 amino acids long. Germline V lookup: CDR1 MGHRA, CDR2 YSYEKL. CDR3 coding DNA: TGCGCCAGCAGCCTTATTGGGGGCGCGGGAAACACCATATATTTT. This codes for CASSLIGGAGNTIYF.

The chain recombines TRBV18 with TRBJ2-1; maybe TRBD2 (5 bases). The CDR3 is 16 amino acids. Germline V CDR1 and CDR2: KGHSH, LQKENI. The germline V and J ends were trimmed by 3 bases and 10 bases, with 22 bases remaining between them. The CDR3 here is CASSPDQGLLGLEQFF. CDR3 nucleotide sequence: TGTGCCAGCTCACCGGACCAAGGACTCCTTGGTTTAGAGCAGTTCTTC.

The V gene is TRBV7-6, the J gene TRBJ2-7; 11 nucleotides agree with TRBD2. Germline V gives CDR1 SGHVS, CDR2 FNYEAQ. J gave up 6 bases and V 3 bases, and 4 bases lay outside the gene matches. There are 14 residues in the CDR3. CDR3 region: CASSFGTSGSEQYF. CDR3 nucleotide sequence: TGTGCCAGCAGCTTCGGGACTAGCGGTTCCGAGCAGTACTTC.

This clone appeared a single time. The rearrangement uses TRBV30 and TRBJ2-7, with D unclear. Germline CDR1 reads GTSNPN; CDR2 reads SVGIG (reference sequence). The CDR3 runs 11 residues. The V gene lost 2 bases and the J gene lost 8 bases, with 10 bases spanning the gap. DNA for the CDR3: TGTGCCTGGAGTCGCCGCGGAAAGCAGTACTTC. It codes for CAWSRRGKQYF.

This chain uses TRBV15 with TRBJ2-7; 8 bases map to TRBD2. Germline V CDR1 and CDR2: LNHNV, YYDKDF (reference sequence). The ends lost 1 base at V and 2 bases at J; junction bases unmatched: 4. The CDR3 length is 15 residues. Here the CDR3 reads CATSRVPAGAYEQYF. CDR3 coding DNA: TGTGCCACCAGCAGAGTCCCAGCGGGAGCCTACGAGCAGTACTTC.

The chain links TRBV6-1 to TRBJ2-3; TRBD2 matches at 9 bases. The CDR3 is 16 amino acids. With V trimmed by 1 base and J by 6 bases, 8 bases remained unmatched. Germline V gene data show CDR1 as MNHNS and CDR2 as SASEGT. The CDR3 DNA reads as TGTGCCAGCAGTGAAGAGCGATGGGCGGGAGGGGATACGCAGTATTTT. Translation gives CASSEERWAGGDTQYF.

The J gene is TRBJ1-2, the V gene TRBV28; D perhaps matches TRBD1 (6 bases). Germline V gene data show CDR1 as MDHEN and CDR2 as SYDVKM. The germline V and J ends were trimmed by 2 bases and 3 bases, with 7 bases remaining between them. CDR3 size: 13 residues. Here the CDR3 reads CASSLHRDYGYTF. The CDR3 bases are TGTGCCAGCAGTTTACACAGGGACTATGGCTACACCTTC.

V and J are TRBV6-1 and TRBJ2-7; 8 bases match TRBD1. CDR3 length: 14 amino acids. V dropped 6 bases and J dropped 4; count of bases not matched to a gene: 8. Germline CDR1 is MNHNS and CDR2 is SASEGT. The CDR3 protein is CASSPGQGVYEQYF. CDR3 sequence (DNA): TGTGCCAGCAGCCCTGGACAGGGAGTGTACGAGCAGTACTTC.

The chain carries TRBV5-4 and TRBJ1-1, with D unclear. The CDR3 is made up of 14 amino acids. The V end was cut by 1 base, the J end by 2 bases, with 9 bases between. Germline V gene lookup returns CDR1 SGHNT and CDR2 YYREEE (reference sequence). CDR3 sequence reads: CASSLQVTNTEAFF. DNA for the CDR3: TGTGCCAGCAGCTTGCAGGTGACCAACACTGAAGCTTTCTTT.

This chain joins TRBV2 and TRBJ1-1; no reliable D call. The CDR3 length is 12 residues. CDR1 is SNHLY and CDR2 is FYNNEI in the germline V gene. Trimming left V 8 bases short and J 10 bases short, with 17 bases between. The DNA of the CDR3 is TGTGCCAGCGGACGGGAGCGGGTCATAGCTTTCTTT. It yields the protein CASGRERVIAFF.

About this clone: The same CDR3 is also encoded by other DNA sequences in this sample. The CDR3 DNA is TGTGCCAGCAGATCGACAGGGAGCAATCAGCCCCAGCATTTT. This translates into CASRSTGSNQPQHF. The chain recombines TRBV28 with TRBJ1-5; TRBD1 agrees at 7 bases. Germline loops: CDR1 MDHEN, CDR2 SYDVKM. J gave up 1 base and V 6 bases, and 3 bases lay outside the gene matches. This CDR3 contains 14 residues.